This note documents a single T cell receptor beta chain sequence. Libraries were prepared by immunoSEQ multiplex PCR; TCRdb keeps only in-frame clonotypes and omits some of them. The repertoire holds about 79,000 clones, with around 92% as singletons. The CDR3 loop spans 15 amino acids. Germline V lookup: CDR1 SGHKS, CDR2 YYEKEE (reference sequence). V was pared by 0 bases and J by 7 bases, with 5 bases of the junction left unmatched. The data belong to a study of technical replicates of blood from a few donors. The sequence was obtained from a human donor in good health. Some clones in this sample may be carry-over from other donors' samples. Source material: T cells isolated from PBMCs. This sequence joins TRBV5-5 and TRBJ2-3, with 10 bases identical to TRBD2. In nucleotides, the CDR3 is TGTGCCAGCAGCTTGGAGGGGACTAGCGCCCATACGCAGTATTTT. Amino acid sequence: CASSLEGTSAHTQYF.